The 4 T cell receptor beta chains below all came from one sample that was sequenced in a study of CXCR3-negative and CXCR3-positive naive CD8 T cells. Libraries of TRB cDNA were made by 5' RACE and carried UMIs. Using the 5' RACE reads, TCRdb records one entry per CDR3 protein without DNA. The repertoire table contains under 30,000 distinct CDR3 sequences. Sequenced sample: memory CD8+ T cells from blood. Receptor source: a human donor in good health. Some clones in this sample may be carry-over from other donors' samples.

The J gene is TRBJ2-1, the V gene TRBV29-1. The CDR3 has 11 residues. Per the germline V gene, CDR1 is SQVTM and CDR2 is ANQGSEA. CDR3: CSVDRYNEQFF.

The chain employs TRBV5-5 and TRBJ2-1; there is no DNA to check the TCRdb D call of TRBD2. The CDR3 loop spans 16 amino acids. Germline CDR1 is SGHKS and CDR2 is YYEKEE (reference sequence). The CDR3 sequence: CASSGPGLAGAYEQFF.

This chain connects TRBV7-2 to TRBJ2-7; without DNA, the TCRdb call of TRBD1 cannot be checked. Germline V gene sequence: CDR1 SGHTA, CDR2 FQGNSA. This CDR3 contains 15 residues. The CDR3 sequence: CASSSFLGVHYEQYF.

This chain connects TRBV29-1 to TRBJ2-3; the TCRdb call, TRBD2, lacks DNA for checking. CDR1 and CDR2 (germline): SQVTM, ANQGSEA. The CDR3 extends over 16 amino acids. The CDR3: CSVGGLADEWSDTQYF.